These 30 T cell receptor beta chains came from one sample sequenced in a study of blood T cell repertoires in COVID-19. Using immunoSEQ multiplex PCR, the repertoire was profiled, and TCRdb retains in-frame clones only, with some absent. The sample has 97,000 or so clones; almost 85% are singletons. The specimen sequenced was peripheral blood. These receptors all stem from a man between 65 and 85 years old with acute or convalescent COVID-19.

This clone was recorded only once. V is TRBV5-4 and J is TRBJ2-7; a weak D match, TRBD2 (5 bases). The CDR3 is made up of 13 amino acids. Trimming pared 4 bases from V and 3 bases from J, leaving 11 bases between. The V gene's germline CDR1 is SGHNT and CDR2 YYREEE (reference sequence). The CDR3 sequence is CASSLFGVYEQYF. The CDR3 DNA sequence: TGTGCCAGCAGCCTCTTCGGGGTCTACGAGCAGTACTTC. The full variable domain, completed using reference TRBV5-4 and TRBJ2-7, is ETGVTQSPTHLIKTRGQQVTLRCSSQSGHNTVSWYQQALGQGPQFIFQYYREEENGRGNFPPRFSGLQFPNYSSELNVNALELDDSALYLCASSLFGVYEQYFGPGTRLTVT.

The chain recombines TRBV2 with TRBJ2-2; 8 bases align to TRBD2. Germline assignment: CDR1 SNHLY and CDR2 FYNNEI. The junction had 10 bases not matched to a gene; V was cut back by 6 bases and J by 4 bases. CDR3 length equals 16 residues. CDR3 protein: CASSETGGPATGELFF. The CDR3 nucleotides are TGTGCCAGCAGCGAGACGGGAGGGCCGGCCACCGGGGAGCTGTTTTTT.

This clone is a singleton in its sample. This chain links TRBV3-1 (or the pseudogene TRBV3-2) with TRBJ1-2; 12 bases map to TRBD1. V gave up 5 bases and J gave up 4 bases; unmatched junction bases: 23. This CDR3 is built from 21 residues. Germline V CDR1 and CDR2: LGHDT, YNNKEL (reference sequence). The CDR3 DNA is TGTGCCAGCAGCGCATGGGGCCTAACCGGGACAGGGGGCCTCCGGTCCTATGGCTACACCTTC. Protein: CASSAWGLTGTGGLRSYGYTF.

This clone appeared a few times. This chain connects TRBV6-2 or TRBV6-3 to TRBJ1-5; 7 bases align to TRBD1. Germline CDR1 MNHEY, CDR2 SVGEGT. CDR3 length equals 14 residues. Trimming removed 5 bases from V and 7 bases from J; junction bases left unmatched: 8. The DNA of the CDR3 is TGTGCCAGCAGTGACGGACAGGATCGGCAGCCCCAGCATTTT. This encodes CASSDGQDRQPQHF.

This clone was observed once. This chain links TRBV7-6 with TRBJ2-7; TRBD1 aligns across 10 bases. CDR3 size: 14 residues. V was clipped by 5 bases and J by 4 bases; unmatched bases: 5. CDR1 SGHVS and CDR2 FNYEAQ come from the germline V gene. CDR3 nucleotides: TGTGCCAGCAGCCCTGGACAGGGGGGTTACGAGCAGTACTTC. The encoded protein is CASSPGQGGYEQYF.

This sequence joins TRBV6-5 and TRBJ1-5, with unresolved D. The germline gives CDR1 MNHEY, CDR2 SVGAGI. V was shortened by 7 bases and J by 3 bases, with 13 bases between the two germline ends. This CDR3 comprises 14 residues. CDR3 in amino acids: CASNPMDSNQPQHF. The CDR3 coding sequence is TGTGCCAGCAACCCCATGGACTCCAATCAGCCCCAGCATTTT.

The DNA for the CDR3 is TGCGCCAGCAGCTTTCAGGGGGCGCGTGGCTACACCTTC. As protein: CASSFQGARGYTF. The genes are TRBV5-1 and TRBJ1-2; TRBD1 aligns across 8 bases. CDR3 size: 13 residues. The V and J ends lost 2 bases and 7 bases, in that order; junction bases with no gene match: 4. Germline V gene lookup returns CDR1 SGHRS and CDR2 YFSETQ.

The chain joins TRBV4-1 to TRBJ1-5; D call uncertain. The germline CDR1 and CDR2 sequences are MGHRA and YSYEKL. V gave up 0 bases and J gave up 4 bases, with 4 bases separating them. The CDR3 has 13 residues. The CDR3 DNA is TGCGCCAGCAGCCAAGAACGGAATCAGCCCCAGCATTTT. It specifies CASSQERNQPQHF.

This chain connects TRBV14 to TRBJ2-2, with 8 bases aligning to TRBD1. Germline V gene data show CDR1 as SGHDN and CDR2 as FVKESK. After removal of 4 bases from V and 3 bases from J, the junction contained 13 bases not matched to a gene. The length of the CDR3 is 18 residues. Here the CDR3 DNA reads TGTGCCAGCAGCCCCGGCAGGGGGCTGGGAAGGGACACCGGGGAGCTGTTTTTT. Its protein product is CASSPGRGLGRDTGELFF.

The J gene is TRBJ2-2, the V gene TRBV30; 8 bases agree with TRBD1. The junction had 16 bases not matched to a gene; V was cut back by 6 bases and J by 4 bases. This CDR3 contains 17 residues. Germline V lookup: CDR1 GTSNPN, CDR2 SVGIG (reference sequence). The CDR3 bases are TGTGCCTGCACCGGCCGGGCGCAGGGGGCTCCCACCGGGGAGCTGTTTTTT. This encodes CACTGRAQGAPTGELFF. The variable domain in full, completed from reference TRBV30 and TRBJ2-2, reads SQTIHQWPATLVQPVGSPLSLECTVEGTSNPNLYWYRQAAGRGLQLLFYSVGIGQISSEVPQNLSASRPQDRQFILSSKKLLLSDSGFYLCACTGRAQGAPTGELFFGEGSRLTVL.

This chain uses TRBV28 with TRBJ1-4, with TRBD1 matching 8 bases. The trim removed 5 bases at V and 6 bases at J, leaving 20 bases unmatched. Germline loops: CDR1 MDHEN, CDR2 SYDVKM. The CDR3 contains 19 residues. The CDR3 DNA is TGTGCCAGCAGTCTCCTACTCCTCCGCGGGCAGGGGGCTGATGAAAAACTGTTTTTT. Translation gives CASSLLLLRGQGADEKLFF.

The chain joins TRBV7-6 to TRBJ2-5, with a tentative D call TRBD2 (5 bases). CDR3 length: 12 residues. V lost 5 bases and J 5 bases, leaving 9 bases between the germline ends. Germline-derived CDR1 and CDR2 are SGHVS and FNYEAQ. The CDR3 is CASSPSGETQYF. As DNA, the CDR3 is TGTGCCAGCAGCCCCTCGGGGGAGACCCAGTACTTC. The variable domain in full, completed from reference TRBV7-6 and TRBJ2-5, reads GAGVSQSPRYKVTKRGQDVALRCDPISGHVSLYWYRQALGQGPEFLTYFNYEAQQDKSGLPNDRFSAERPEGSISTLTIQRTEQRDSAMYRCASSPSGETQYFGPGTRLLVL.

The chain uses TRBV15 and TRBJ2-7; 9 bases are shared with TRBD1. V lost 1 base to trimming and J lost 5 bases; unmatched junction nucleotides: 3. Per the germline V gene, CDR1 is LNHNV and CDR2 is YYDKDF (reference sequence). CDR3 size: 14 residues. CDR3 nucleotide sequence: TGTGCCACCAGCAGAGGTACAGGGGGCAACGAGCAGTACTTC. Its protein product is CATSRGTGGNEQYF. Supplemented by reference TRBV15 and TRBJ2-7, the full variable domain reads DAMVIQNPRYQVTQFGKPVTLSCSQTLNHNVMYWYQQKSSQAPKLLFHYYDKDFNNEADTPDNFQSRRPNTSFCFLDIRSPGLGDTAMYLCATSRGTGGNEQYFGPGTRLTVT.

V usage is TRBV30 and J usage is TRBJ1-4; D is possibly TRBD1 (6 bases). The CDR3 extends over 14 amino acids. The ends were cut back, 4 bases at V and 8 bases at J, with 17 bases in the middle. Germline V gives CDR1 GTSNPN, CDR2 SVGIG (reference sequence). Here the CDR3 DNA reads TGTGCCTGGAACCCCACAGGGCCCGAGGAAAAACTGTTTTTT. It yields the protein CAWNPTGPEEKLFF. Together with reference TRBV30 and TRBJ1-4, the CDR3 gives the full variable domain: SQTIHQWPATLVQPVGSPLSLECTVEGTSNPNLYWYRQAAGRGLQLLFYSVGIGQISSEVPQNLSASRPQDRQFILSSKKLLLSDSGFYLCAWNPTGPEEKLFFGSGTQLSVL.

The V gene is TRBV28, the J gene TRBJ1-4, with 8 bases fitting TRBD1. This CDR3 spans 15 amino acids. The V gene end was trimmed by 5 bases and the J gene end by 7 bases; junction bases not matched to a gene: 9. Germline-derived CDR1 and CDR2 are MDHEN and SYDVKM. The chain's CDR3 is CASSIAGTGGEKLFF. CDR3 sequence (DNA): TGTGCCAGCAGTATTGCCGGGACAGGCGGTGAAAAACTGTTTTTT.

The gene calls are TRBV19 and TRBJ2-7; the D gene is possibly TRBD2 (6 bases). Trimming cost V 3 bases and J 2 bases, with 14 bases left between them. Germline V gene data show CDR1 as LNHDA and CDR2 as SQIVND (reference sequence). The CDR3 consists of 15 residues. The CDR3 nucleotides read TGTGCCAGTAGTATTCGCGGGACTGGGACCTACGAGCAGTACTTC. It specifies CASSIRGTGTYEQYF.

The V call is TRBV6-1, the J call TRBJ1-2; D may be TRBD1 (6 bases). Trimming cost V 2 bases and J 4 bases, with 11 bases left between them. The CDR3 length is 14 residues. The germline V gene has CDR1 MNHNS and CDR2 SASEGT. Here the CDR3 reads CASSESVGGYGYTF. DNA for the CDR3: TGTGCCAGCAGTGAAAGTGTAGGGGGCTATGGCTACACCTTC.

V gene TRBV3-1 (or the pseudogene TRBV3-2) combines with J gene TRBJ2-3, with 9 nucleotides matching TRBD2. The length of the CDR3 is 13 residues. With V trimmed by 1 base and J by 14 bases, 7 bases remained unmatched. CDR1 is LGHDT, CDR2 YNNKEL, per germline (reference sequence). Here the CDR3 reads CASSQGARGGWYF. Written as DNA, the CDR3 is TGTGCCAGCAGCCAAGGTGCGCGGGGGGGTTGGTATTTT.

This chain uses TRBV30 with TRBJ1-6, with 7 bases aligning to TRBD1. V lost 3 bases, J lost 9 bases, and 11 bases stayed unmatched. CDR1 and CDR2 (germline): GTSNPN, SVGIG (reference sequence). This CDR3 is built from 15 residues. The CDR3: CAWRIEGAGGSPLHF. CDR3 bases: TGTGCCTGGAGAATTGAGGGGGCTGGAGGTTCACCCCTCCACTTT. Complete variable domain (other parts from reference TRBV30 and TRBJ1-6): SQTIHQWPATLVQPVGSPLSLECTVEGTSNPNLYWYRQAAGRGLQLLFYSVGIGQISSEVPQNLSASRPQDRQFILSSKKLLLSDSGFYLCAWRIEGAGGSPLHFGNGTRLTVT.

CDR3 loop: CSGRRGTEAFF. DNA for the CDR3: TGCAGCGGGAGGCGAGGGACTGAAGCTTTCTTT. J is TRBJ1-1 and V is TRBV29-1; D gene unclear. In germline, CDR1 is SQVTM, CDR2 ANQGSEA. V lost 7 bases to trimming and J lost 5 bases, with 11 bases between them. The CDR3 is 11 amino acids.

The CDR3 DNA sequence: TGTGCCAGCAGCTTACCCAGGGGGACTAGCGGGACCCTTGAGCAGTTCTTC. Translated, it gives CASSLPRGTSGTLEQFF. V and J are TRBV11-3 and TRBJ2-1, with TRBD2 identical over 13 bases. With V trimmed by 2 bases and J by 9 bases, 10 bases remained unmatched. Looked up from germline, CDR1 is SGHNT and CDR2 is YENEEA. CDR3 length: 17 residues.

CDR3 in DNA: TGTGCCAGCAGCCAAGACTTACGGAGGGAGCAGTACTTC. This codes for CASSQDLRREQYF. V gene TRBV3-1 (or the pseudogene TRBV3-2) combines with J gene TRBJ2-7; perhaps TRBD2 as D (5 bases). This CDR3 spans 13 amino acids. Trimming shortened V by 0 bases and J by 7 bases, and 10 bases separated the two germline ends. The germline gives CDR1 LGHDT, CDR2 YNNKEL (reference sequence).

V gene TRBV30 combines with J gene TRBJ1-1; weak D call: TRBD1 (5 bases). The CDR3 sequence is 11 residues long. Trimming removed 4 bases at V and 8 bases at J, with 11 bases between. Per germline, CDR1 GTSNPN and CDR2 SVGIG (reference sequence). The CDR3 reads CAWTAGGEAFF. The CDR3 coding sequence is TGTGCCTGGACTGCCGGGGGAGAAGCTTTCTTT.

This clone was found once. CDR3 amino acids: CASSIVHRSLVYEQYF. As DNA, the CDR3 is TGTGCCAGTAGTATAGTTCACAGAAGTTTGGTCTACGAGCAGTACTTC. V is TRBV19 and J is TRBJ2-7; no clear D gene. Germline CDR1 LNHDA, CDR2 SQIVND (reference sequence). Deletions cut 1 base from V and 3 bases from J, with 16 bases between. This CDR3 region has 16 residues.

The J gene is TRBJ2-2, the V gene TRBV3-1 (or the pseudogene TRBV3-2), with no clear D. CDR1 and CDR2 from the germline V gene are LGHDT and YNNKEL (reference sequence). The CDR3 runs to 13 residues. Trimming pared 4 bases from V and 4 bases from J, leaving 7 bases between. The CDR3 coding sequence is TGTGCCAGCAGCCCACCTAGCACCGGGGAGCTGTTTTTT. Its translation is CASSPPSTGELFF.

This clone appeared once. This chain connects TRBV30 to TRBJ2-3; possibly TRBD2 for D (5 bases). The germline V gene encodes CDR1 GTSNPN and CDR2 SVGIG (reference sequence). Trimming took off 0 bases at V and 5 bases at J, with 9 bases between the two ends. The CDR3 runs to 13 residues. CDR3 nucleotides: TGTGCCTGGAGTGTCGGACTCGAAGATACGCAGTATTTT. This gives the protein CAWSVGLEDTQYF.

The V call is TRBV19, the J call TRBJ1-5, with D unclear. Germline assignment: CDR1 LNHDA and CDR2 SQIVND (reference sequence). V was trimmed by 3 bases and J by 1 base, leaving 10 bases between them. The CDR3 has 15 residues. CDR3 protein: CASSIGSESNQPQHF. The CDR3 coding sequence is TGTGCCAGTAGTATCGGGAGCGAAAGCAATCAGCCCCAGCATTTT. The variable domain in full, with the rest retrieved from reference TRBV19 and TRBJ1-5, is DGGITQSPKYLFRKEGQNVTLSCEQNLNHDAMYWYRQDPGQGLRLIYYSQIVNDFQKGDIAEGYSVSREKKESFPLTVTSAQKNPTAFYLCASSIGSESNQPQHFGDGTRLSIL.

This chain connects TRBV18 to TRBJ2-7, with 10 positions matching TRBD1. V gave up 3 bases and J gave up 7 bases; unmatched junction bases: 3. In germline, CDR1 is KGHSH, CDR2 LQKENI. This CDR3 contains 13 residues. The CDR3 sequence: CASSPGQGREQYF. CDR3 in DNA: TGTGCCAGCTCACCGGGACAGGGGCGGGAGCAGTACTTC.

The chain recombines TRBV12-3 or TRBV12-4 with TRBJ1-5; D is undetermined. Between the trimmed V and J ends, which lost 5 bases and 5 bases, there was a span of 10 bases. The CDR3 covers 13 residues. The CDR3: CASSRQIDQPQHF. The CDR3 DNA reads as TGTGCCAGCAGTCGACAAATAGATCAGCCCCAGCATTTT.

The V gene is TRBV7-2, the J gene TRBJ2-7, with 10 nucleotides matching TRBD1. This CDR3 is built from 16 residues. Germline V gene sequence: CDR1 SGHTA, CDR2 FQGNSA. V lost 6 bases to trimming and J lost 0 bases; unmatched junction nucleotides: 8. The CDR3 DNA reads as TGTGCCAGCAGTCAACCGGGACAGGGGAGCTCCTACGAGCAGTACTTC. Translation: CASSQPGQGSSYEQYF.